Sequencing of this T cell receptor (beta chain) was carried out in a study of blood T cell repertoires in COVID-19. In the study overall: Acute and convalescent COVID-19 samples came from the United States, Italy and Spain. PBMCs, B-cell-depleted T cells, or T cells were the source of the cDNA or gDNA that made up the material.

The CDR3 has 15 amino acids. After removal of 4 bases from V and 5 bases from J, the junction contained 6 bases not matched to a gene. Germline V gives CDR1 SGHRS, CDR2 YFSETQ. In the source study's methods: Amplification of reference gene primers provided the estimated nucleated cell counts. The data were produced by immunoSEQ multiplex PCR, yet TCRdb's version contains in-frame clones alone and is incomplete. The V and J calls and the clone size are those of that table, but D and trimming were determined from the DNA. The profile shows 190,000 or so clones, around nine tenths of them singletons. Sequencing was performed on peripheral blood. This TCR derives from a young woman who had recovered from COVID-19. The chain employs TRBV5-1 and TRBJ2-1, with 10 bases aligning to TRBD2. In nucleotides, the CDR3 is TGCGCCAGCAGCGCCGGGACTAGCGACCACAATGAGCAGTTCTTC. It is translated as CASSAGTSDHNEQFF.